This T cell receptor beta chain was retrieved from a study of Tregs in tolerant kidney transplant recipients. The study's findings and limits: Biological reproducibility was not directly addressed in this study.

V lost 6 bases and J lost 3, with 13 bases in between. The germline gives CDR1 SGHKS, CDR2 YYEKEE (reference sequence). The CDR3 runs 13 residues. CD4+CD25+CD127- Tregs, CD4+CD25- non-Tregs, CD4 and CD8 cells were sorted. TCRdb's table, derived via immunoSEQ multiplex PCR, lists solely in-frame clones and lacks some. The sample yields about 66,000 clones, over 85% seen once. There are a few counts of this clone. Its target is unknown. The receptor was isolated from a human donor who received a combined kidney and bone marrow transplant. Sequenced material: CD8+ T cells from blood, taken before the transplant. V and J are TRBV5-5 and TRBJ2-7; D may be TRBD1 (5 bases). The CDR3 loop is CASNDRVRYEQYF. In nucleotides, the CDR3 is TGTGCCAGCAACGACAGAGTTCGCTACGAGCAGTACTTC.